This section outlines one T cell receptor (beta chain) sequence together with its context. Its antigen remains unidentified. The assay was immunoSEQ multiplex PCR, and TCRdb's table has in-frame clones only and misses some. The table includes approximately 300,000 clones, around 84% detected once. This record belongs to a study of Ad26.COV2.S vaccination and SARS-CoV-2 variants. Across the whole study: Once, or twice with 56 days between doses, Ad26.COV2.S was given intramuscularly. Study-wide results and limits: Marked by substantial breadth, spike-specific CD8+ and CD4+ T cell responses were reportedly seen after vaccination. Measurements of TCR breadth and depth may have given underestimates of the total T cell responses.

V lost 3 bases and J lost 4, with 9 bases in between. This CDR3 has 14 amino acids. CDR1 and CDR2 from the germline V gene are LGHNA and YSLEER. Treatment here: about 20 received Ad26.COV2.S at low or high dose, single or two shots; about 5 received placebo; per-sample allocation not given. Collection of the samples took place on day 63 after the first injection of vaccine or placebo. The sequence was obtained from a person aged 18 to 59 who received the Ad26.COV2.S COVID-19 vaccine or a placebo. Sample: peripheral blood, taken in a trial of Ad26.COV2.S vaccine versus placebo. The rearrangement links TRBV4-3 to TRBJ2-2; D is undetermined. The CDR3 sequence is CASSQSRGTGELFF. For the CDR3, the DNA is TGCGCCAGCAGCCAGTCCCGAGGCACCGGGGAGCTGTTTTTT.